The rows below give T cell receptor beta chains drawn from one sample of a study of CD8 T cells in Susac syndrome. A single record per CDR3 protein comes from TCRdb applying MiXCR to the immunoSEQ multiplex PCR reads. Among some 240,000 distinct CDR3 sequences listed, 90% to 97% were seen once. Sequencing was performed on CD4+ T cells from PBMCs. The receptors come from a human donor with Susac syndrome. Both conserved end residues are trimmed from each CDR3.

>TRBV20-1|10
SASTGGNGYT
>TRBV25-1|13
ASSGAGGFTGELF
>TRBV2|11
ASKDRETYEQY
>TRBV28|13
ASSTRDLIRVAQY
>TRBV30|11
ACTDPSTVKQY
>TRBV30|12
AWGGLAVYNEQF
>TRBV12-3/TRBV12-4|13
ASKIGAGPSGEQY
>TRBV5-1|11
ASTGPLDRGAF
>TRBV7-2|13
ASSTRLAGDGEQF
>TRBV12-5|12
ASGATSGTDTQY
>TRBV29-1|9
SVGTRVFQY
>TRBV2|13
ASSEAAARTDTQY
>TRBV20-1|9
SAKDRYEQY
>TRBV7-2|10
ASSFLFETQY
>TRBV29-1|11
SVEPSRGGELF
>TRBV20-1|13
SAKTSGSITGELF
>TRBV5-1|13
ASSLEGRGHDEQY
>TRBV12-3/TRBV12-4|13
ASSLTGVPGNTIY
>TRBV2|13
ASRGSESIYETQY
>TRBV2|12
ASRQYGRVTEAF
>TRBV3-1|14
ASSQDTKKYNYGYT
>TRBV7-9|10
ASSTSAAEAF
>TRBV30|10
AWSERTDEQY
>TRBV10-3|11
AIGSDRVDEQY
>TRBV4-1|13
ASSSGSNPPGELF
>TRBV7-9|10
ASSPPPGEQY
>TRBV7-3|12
ASRPRGDNTEAS
>TRBV20-1|15
SARDLRSGRSTDTQY
>TRBV9|12
ASSVGQGRYGYT
>TRBV28|15
ASRPPDSLRGNQPQH
>TRBV12-3/TRBV12-4|11
ASSPDYNTEAF
>TRBV29-1|9
SVEESTEAF
>TRBV5-1|14
ASSRGLAGISGELF
>TRBV12-3/TRBV12-4|15
ASTPRSTGNSYNEQF
>TRBV15|12
ATRLAGAYNEQF
>TRBV7-9|13
ASSPWTSGEPRQF
>TRBV5-1|14
ASSSRAGTSSYEQY
>TRBV29-1|12
SVEPRDGSTEAF
>TRBV30|17
AWSVSRTGKISKGNTIY
>TRBV14|14
ASSQLRDPGHNEQF
>TRBV29-1|13
SVVDGVGANYGYT
>TRBV20-1|11
SAHFDRYTEAF
>TRBV5-4|12
ASSLQGSSYEQY
>TRBV12-3/TRBV12-4|11
ASRSSGRRAQY
>TRBV6-5|15
ASSYSLGRQVFYEQY